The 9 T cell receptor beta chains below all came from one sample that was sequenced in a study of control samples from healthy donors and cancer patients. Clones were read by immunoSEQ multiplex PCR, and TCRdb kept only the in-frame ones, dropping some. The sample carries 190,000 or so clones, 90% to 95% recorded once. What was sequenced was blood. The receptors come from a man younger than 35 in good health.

The CDR3, as DNA: TGTGCCAGCAGTTCCACCAGGGATGATAGGGCTGAAGCTTTCTTT. It codes for CASSSTRDDRAEAFF. This chain connects TRBV6-5 to TRBJ1-1; TRBD1 is a possible D gene (5 bases). V dropped 4 bases and J dropped 6 bases, with 18 bases sitting between them. The CDR3 runs 15 residues. Germline V gives CDR1 MNHEY, CDR2 SVGAGI.

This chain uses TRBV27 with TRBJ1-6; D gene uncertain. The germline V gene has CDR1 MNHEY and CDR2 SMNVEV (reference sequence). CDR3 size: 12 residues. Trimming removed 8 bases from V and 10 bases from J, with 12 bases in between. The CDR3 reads CASGIFGSPLHF. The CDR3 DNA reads TGTGCCAGCGGGATTTTCGGGTCACCCCTCCACTTT.

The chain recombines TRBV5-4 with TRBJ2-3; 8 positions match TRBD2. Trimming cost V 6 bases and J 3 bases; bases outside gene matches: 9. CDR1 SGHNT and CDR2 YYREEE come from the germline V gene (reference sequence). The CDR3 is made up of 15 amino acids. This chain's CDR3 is CASTPRGGRTDTQYF. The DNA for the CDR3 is TGTGCCAGCACCCCACGGGGGGGAAGGACAGATACGCAGTATTTT.

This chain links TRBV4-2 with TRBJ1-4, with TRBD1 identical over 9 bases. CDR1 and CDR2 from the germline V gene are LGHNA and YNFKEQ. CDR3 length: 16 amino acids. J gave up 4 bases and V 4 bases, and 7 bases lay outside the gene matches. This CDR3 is CASSLNPGQGNEKLFF. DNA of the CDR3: TGTGCCAGCAGCCTTAATCCGGGACAGGGTAATGAAAAACTGTTTTTT.

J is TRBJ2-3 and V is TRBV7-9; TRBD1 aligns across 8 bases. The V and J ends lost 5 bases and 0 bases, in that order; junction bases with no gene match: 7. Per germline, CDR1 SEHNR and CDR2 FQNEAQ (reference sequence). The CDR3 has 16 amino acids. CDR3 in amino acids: CASSPSDRGSTDTQYF. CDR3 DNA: TGTGCCAGCAGCCCTAGCGACAGGGGTAGCACAGATACGCAGTATTTT.

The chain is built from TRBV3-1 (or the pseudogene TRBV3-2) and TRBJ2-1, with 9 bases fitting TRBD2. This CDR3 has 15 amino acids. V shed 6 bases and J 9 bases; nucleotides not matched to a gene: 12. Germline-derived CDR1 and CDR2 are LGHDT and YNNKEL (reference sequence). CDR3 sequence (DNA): TGTGCCAGCAGACCAACCGGGACTAGCAGGGGTGAGCAGTTCTTC. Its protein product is CASRPTGTSRGEQFF.

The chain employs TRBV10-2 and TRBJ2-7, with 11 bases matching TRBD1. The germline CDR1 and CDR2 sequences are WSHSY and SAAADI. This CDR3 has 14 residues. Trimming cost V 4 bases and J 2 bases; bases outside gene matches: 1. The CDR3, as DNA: TGCGCCAGCAGTGCGGGACAGGGGGCCTACGAGCAGTACTTC. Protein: CASSAGQGAYEQYF.

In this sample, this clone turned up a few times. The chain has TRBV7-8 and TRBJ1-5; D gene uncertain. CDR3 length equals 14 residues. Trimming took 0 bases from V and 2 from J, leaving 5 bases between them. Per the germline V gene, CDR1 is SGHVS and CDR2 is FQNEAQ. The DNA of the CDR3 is TGTGCCAGCAGCTTAGCTGGTCGCAATCAGCCCCAGCATTTT. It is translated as CASSLAGRNQPQHF.

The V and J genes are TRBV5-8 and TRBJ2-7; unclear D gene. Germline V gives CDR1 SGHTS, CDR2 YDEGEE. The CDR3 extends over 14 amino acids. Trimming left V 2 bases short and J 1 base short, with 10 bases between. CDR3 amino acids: CASSLLLGSYEQYF. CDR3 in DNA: TGTGCCAGCAGCTTACTGCTGGGTTCCTACGAGCAGTACTTC. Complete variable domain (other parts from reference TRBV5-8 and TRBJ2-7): EAGVTQSPTHLIKTRGQQATLRCSPISGHTSVYWYQQALGLGLQFLLWYDEGEERNRGNFPPRFSGRQFPNYSSELNVNALELEDSALYLCASSLLLGSYEQYFGPGTRLTVT.